These 13 T cell receptor beta chains share one sample of origin, sequenced in a study of T cell responses to AZD1222 COVID-19 vaccine. The data were produced by immunoSEQ multiplex PCR, yet TCRdb's version contains in-frame clones alone and is incomplete. Among about 120,000 clones listed, roughly nine tenths were seen once. This sample comprised peripheral blood, obtained on day 0 of AZD1222 vaccination. The receptor set was obtained from an adult in good health.

The chain joins TRBV3-1 (or the pseudogene TRBV3-2) to TRBJ1-6; D unclear. Germline CDR1 LGHDT, CDR2 YNNKEL (reference sequence). This CDR3 region has 13 residues. The germline V and J ends were trimmed by 5 bases and 9 bases, with 11 bases remaining between them. CDR3 region: CASSTPPSSPLHF. CDR3 DNA sequence: TGTGCCAGCAGCACCCCCCCAAGTTCACCCCTCCACTTT.

The chain joins TRBV30 to TRBJ2-1, with 7 bases fitting TRBD1. The germline V gene encodes CDR1 GTSNPN and CDR2 SVGIG (reference sequence). The CDR3 consists of 12 residues. The ends lost 4 bases at V and 7 bases at J; junction bases unmatched: 4. DNA of the CDR3: TGTGCCTGGAATAGGGGGCGTAATGAGCAGTTCTTC. It translates to CAWNRGRNEQFF.

In DNA form, the CDR3 reads TGTGCCTGGAGGGCCCTTGGCAGGGAATGGGATACGCAGTATTTT. Its translation is CAWRALGREWDTQYF. The chain joins TRBV30 to TRBJ2-3, with D perhaps TRBD1 (5 bases). The CDR3 is 15 residues long. The germline V gene has CDR1 GTSNPN and CDR2 SVGIG (reference sequence). The germline V and J ends were trimmed by 3 bases and 6 bases, with 19 bases remaining between them. Complete variable domain (other parts from reference TRBV30 and TRBJ2-3): SQTIHQWPATLVQPVGSPLSLECTVEGTSNPNLYWYRQAAGRGLQLLFYSVGIGQISSEVPQNLSASRPQDRQFILSSKKLLLSDSGFYLCAWRALGREWDTQYFGPGTRLTVL.

The chain employs TRBV19 and TRBJ2-5; TRBD2 matches 8 bases. The V gene's germline CDR1 is LNHDA and CDR2 SQIVND (reference sequence). This CDR3 region has 16 residues. J was trimmed by 0 bases and V by 7 bases; bases with no gene match: 10. In nucleotides, the CDR3 is TGTGCCAGTACTAAGACTAAAGCGGGGGACCAAGAGACCCAGTACTTC. This gives the protein CASTKTKAGDQETQYF.

The J gene is TRBJ1-2, the V gene TRBV24-1, with TRBD1 as a possible D gene (5 bases). Germline CDR1 reads KGHDR; CDR2 reads SFDVKD. The CDR3 runs to 13 residues. V was cut by 7 bases and J by 2 bases, with 10 bases left in between. CDR3 nucleotides: TGTGCCACCAGCGAGGGGCCGAACTATGGCTACACCTTC. This codes for CATSEGPNYGYTF.

The rearrangement joins TRBV10-3 to TRBJ2-1; no definite D call. Germline V CDR1 and CDR2: ENHRY, SYGVKD. The CDR3 contains 14 residues. V lost 4 bases to trimming and J lost 0 bases, with 7 bases between them. The CDR3 DNA is TGTGCCATCAGTGCTGCGGACTCCTACAATGAGCAGTTCTTC. Translation: CAISAADSYNEQFF.

V usage is TRBV19 and J usage is TRBJ1-1; maybe TRBD1 (5 bases). Germline V gives CDR1 LNHDA, CDR2 SQIVND (reference sequence). This CDR3 is 13 amino acids long. V lost 4 bases to trimming and J lost 3 bases, with 9 bases between them. CDR3: CASSRDGYTEAFF. CDR3 DNA sequence: TGTGCCAGTAGTAGGGACGGTTACACTGAAGCTTTCTTT.

The rearrangement joins TRBV24-1 to TRBJ2-2; D might be TRBD2 (5 bases). V was trimmed by 3 bases and J by 7 bases, leaving 14 bases between them. There are 15 residues in the CDR3. Germline V gene data show CDR1 as KGHDR and CDR2 as SFDVKD. CDR3 nucleotides: TGTGCCACCAGTGATCCAGCGGATGGCGGCGGGGAGCTGTTTTTT. It codes for CATSDPADGGGELFF.

The rearrangement uses TRBV5-1 and TRBJ1-1; no definite D call. Looked up from germline, CDR1 is SGHRS and CDR2 is YFSETQ. The CDR3 is 15 residues long. The germline V and J ends were trimmed by 1 base and 8 bases, with 18 bases remaining between them. In nucleotides, the CDR3 is TGCGCCAGCAGCTTGATTCCCGCGGCCCCTGAGGAAGCTTTCTTT. It yields the protein CASSLIPAAPEEAFF.

The chain carries TRBV7-9 and TRBJ1-1; D is unresolved. This CDR3 has 13 amino acids. V gave up 1 base and J gave up 0 bases, with 3 bases separating them. Germline lookup yields CDR1 SEHNR and CDR2 FQNEAQ (reference sequence). The CDR3 nucleotides read TGTGCCAGCAGCTTAGTCCTGAACACTGAAGCTTTCTTT. This codes for CASSLVLNTEAFF.

The chain employs TRBV10-3 and TRBJ1-2; D not resolved. This CDR3 contains 12 residues. Trimming removed 4 bases from V and 3 bases from J, with 6 bases in between. Germline lookup yields CDR1 ENHRY and CDR2 SYGVKD. Here the CDR3 reads CAISVGDYGYTF. The CDR3 DNA is TGTGCCATCAGTGTCGGCGACTATGGCTACACCTTC.

The chain is built from TRBV4-1 and TRBJ2-6, with 16 bases aligning to TRBD2. This CDR3 has 19 amino acids. Germline V gene data show CDR1 as MGHRA and CDR2 as YSYEKL. Losses at the gene ends were 3 bases for V and 4 bases for J; bases not matched to a gene: 6. The CDR3 region is CASSQAGLAGGPGANVLTF. The CDR3 coding sequence is TGCGCCAGCAGCCAGGCGGGACTAGCGGGAGGGCCGGGGGCCAACGTCCTGACTTTC.

Only a few counts were recorded for this clone. The chain recombines TRBV5-1 with TRBJ2-2; D uncertain. Germline loops: CDR1 SGHRS, CDR2 YFSETQ. The CDR3 is made up of 14 amino acids. V lost 0 bases and J 6 bases, leaving 9 bases between the germline ends. This chain's CDR3 is CASSLEGGSGELFF. CDR3 nucleotides: TGCGCCAGCAGCTTGGAGGGTGGTTCCGGGGAGCTGTTTTTT.